This T cell receptor beta chain was captured by sequencing in a study of blood T cells in healthy people across ages. Study-level results: Roughly linear declines in TCR beta diversity per million T cells occurred with age.

For the second PCR, which ran for about 6 to 11 cycles, a sample-barcoded 5' primer and a J-beta primer mix were used. Each cDNA molecule carried a tag from a template-switch adaptor that contained 12 random nucleotides. TCRdb re-analysed the 5' RACE reads in MiXCR, keeping a single row per CDR3 protein. This repertoire shows about 1,500,000 distinct CDR3 sequences, 28% found once; its top ten account for 7.7%. This clonotype turned up a few times. The antigen remains undetermined. The donors, healthy Caucasians from Russia, were aged roughly 6 to 90. Per sample, at least 5.5 micrograms of total RNA were extracted. The CDR3 runs to 17 residues. Germline V gene data show CDR1 as DFQATT and CDR2 as SNEGSKA (reference sequence). Germline trimming cut 2 bases from V and 2 bases from J; bases unmatched to any gene: 10.

The source is a woman in her thirties in good health. Sequencing input: blood. This chain links TRBV20-1 with TRBJ1-5, with 9 positions matching TRBD1. CDR3 protein: CSARPGTGSSGNQPQHF. The CDR3 coding sequence is TGCAGTGCTAGACCCGGGACAGGGAGTTCAGGCAATCAGCCCCAGCATTTT.